This note documents a single T cell receptor beta chain sequence. Its cognate antigen is unknown. This may come from a read error, since a much larger clone is one base off. TCRdb analysed the multiplex PCR reads with MiXCR anew, one entry per CDR3 protein. Of about 230,000 distinct CDR3 sequences in the sample, around 32% are singletons; the top ten hold about 1.4%. This sample is part of a study of breast tumors, draining lymph nodes, adjacent tissues. Whole-study findings and limits: Tumors had less TCR diversity than lymph nodes, more than nontumor tissue.

Germline V gives CDR1 SGHRS, CDR2 YFSETQ. This CDR3 contains 12 residues. The lymph nodes were axillary draining lymph nodes from breast cancer patients. Material: axillary lymph node tissue. This TCR came from a female donor with breast cancer. Some clones in this sample may be carry-over from other donors' samples. V and J are TRBV5-1 and TRBJ2-1; D unclear. Written as DNA, the CDR3 is TGCGCCAGCAGCTTTAACTACAATGGGCAGTTCTTC. This codes for CASSFNYNGQFF.